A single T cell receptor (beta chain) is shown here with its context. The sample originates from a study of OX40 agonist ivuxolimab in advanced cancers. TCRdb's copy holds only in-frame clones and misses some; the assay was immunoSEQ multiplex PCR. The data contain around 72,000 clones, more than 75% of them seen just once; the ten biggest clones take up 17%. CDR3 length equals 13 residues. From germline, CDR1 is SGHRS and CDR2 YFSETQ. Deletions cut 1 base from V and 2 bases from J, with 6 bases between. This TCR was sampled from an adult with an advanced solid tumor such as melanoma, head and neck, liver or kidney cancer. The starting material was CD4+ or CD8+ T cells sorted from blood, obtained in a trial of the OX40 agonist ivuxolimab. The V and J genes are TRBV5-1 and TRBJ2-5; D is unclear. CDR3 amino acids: CASSLSGQETQYF. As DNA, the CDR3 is TGCGCCAGCAGCTTGTCTGGGCAAGAGACCCAGTACTTC.